This T cell receptor beta chain is from a study of cytomegalovirus exposure and HLA in healthy donors (dated by TCRdb to between 2016 and 2019). Regarding the research as a whole: According to a later analysis, the 120 validation repertoires were produced on the same platform as the approximately 690 repertoires of the first cohort. In addition to the first cohort of 666 subjects, a separate validation cohort of approximately 130 different subjects was used. To predict cytomegalovirus infection status, the study brought together high-throughput TCR immunosequencing, statistical association of individual TCRs with disease status, and machine learning. The study aimed to test whether signatures of past pathogen exposure could be identified by cataloging public T cell receptors.

About this clone itself: The specificity of this receptor is unknown. It has no much larger one-base neighbor in the sample; base qualities were not kept.

Including cysteine and phenylalanine, the CDR3 has 13 amino acids. Only CDR3 DNA is held: 39 bases, read in frame from base 1. V is clipped by 2 bases and J by 7 bases, and the sequence between their germline boundaries is 11 bases long. The germline V gene specifies SGHTA as CDR1 and FQGNSA as CDR2. Donors formed part of the validation cohort, which comprised over a hundred subjects and was distinct from the first cohort of 666 subjects. Libraries were constructed by the immunoSEQ multiplex PCR assay. Regarding the original processing steps: A statistical classification framework was developed to diagnose cytomegalovirus status using the catalog of TCR beta chain sequences. The table comes from immuneACCESS by way of TCRdb, which keeps in-frame sequences with V and J called. Part of the clones is missing from these tables; in studies checked, under half for an unresolved V gene and the rest for unknown reasons. D and trimming were read from the DNA, whereas the V and J calls and clone size are those reported in that table. The sample table shows 200,000 to 250,000 clones, and 75% to 95% are seen once. The ten largest make up 1.1% of the sample.

General study outcomes and caveats: The validation cohort had no HLA typing available for a later analysis, so co-occurrence within that cohort was assessed over all 120 or so repertoires. In vitro tests confirmed that a few of the cytomegalovirus-associated TCR beta chains recognize cytomegalovirus antigens. According to the authors, the approach could potentially be generalized to other disease states and immunological phenotypes. A total of 150 to 200 TCR beta chains were listed by the study as associated with cytomegalovirus. In a later analysis, TCRs clustered in the first cohort were found to also tend to co-occur in the roughly 130 validation repertoires, with 85% to 95% of cluster scores above 0. Most TCR sequences were observed very rarely across donors, whereas some public TCRs were present in many individuals. The classifier was reported to diagnose cytomegalovirus status with high specificity and sensitivity in both the original cohort and the validation cohort.

This chain is built from TRBV7-2 and TRBJ1-2; the D segment could be TRBD1, given 5 matching bases. This clonotype was sampled from a woman between 18 and 29 years old in good health and CMV-seronegative. Sequencing input: PBMCs. CDR3 reads: CASSLPGRGGYTF. The DNA sequence follows: TGTGCCAGCAGCTTACCAGGGCGAGGTGGCTACACCTTC.